This T cell receptor beta chain was captured by sequencing in a study of OX40 agonist ivuxolimab in advanced cancers. Whole-study findings and limits: More expanded clones were found, on average, in CD8+ than in CD4+ T cells. Both blood CD4+ and CD8+ T cells showed clonal growth by week 6 at 0.1 to 3.0 mg/kg.

This CDR3 is built from 18 residues. V dropped 2 bases and J dropped 4 bases, with 20 bases sitting between them. In germline, CDR1 is MNHEY, CDR2 SMNVEV (reference sequence). To note about this clone: Its antigen is unknown.

Patients were ruled out by autoimmune disease history or systemic immunosuppression. On cycle 4 day 1 and cycle 7 day 1, as well as at baseline, blood was sampled. Here immunoSEQ multiplex PCR was the method, and the copy in TCRdb shows in-frame clones only, minus some. This sample has more than 80,000 clones, with about 90% found just once. This sequence joins TRBV27 and TRBJ2-2; D possibly matches TRBD1 or TRBD2 (5 bases each). This TCR derives from an adult with an advanced solid tumor such as melanoma, head and neck, liver or kidney cancer. The sequencing used CD4+ or CD8+ T cells sorted from blood, collected in a trial of the OX40 agonist ivuxolimab. CDR3 in DNA: TGTGCCAGCAGTTTAATAGTGACGGGGCCTCAGTTCACCGGGGAGCTGTTTTTT. Translated, it gives CASSLIVTGPQFTGELFF.